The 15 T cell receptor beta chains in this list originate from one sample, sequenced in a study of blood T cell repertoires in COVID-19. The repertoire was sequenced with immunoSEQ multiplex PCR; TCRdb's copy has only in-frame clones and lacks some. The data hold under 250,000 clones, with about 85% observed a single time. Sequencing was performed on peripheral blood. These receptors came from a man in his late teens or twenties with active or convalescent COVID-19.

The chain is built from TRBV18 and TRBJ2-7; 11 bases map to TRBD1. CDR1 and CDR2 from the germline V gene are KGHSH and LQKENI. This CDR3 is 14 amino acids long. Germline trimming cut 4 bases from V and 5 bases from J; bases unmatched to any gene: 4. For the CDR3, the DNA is TGTGCCAGCTCACAGGGACAGGGGGTAGACGAGCAGTACTTC. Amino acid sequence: CASSQGQGVDEQYF.

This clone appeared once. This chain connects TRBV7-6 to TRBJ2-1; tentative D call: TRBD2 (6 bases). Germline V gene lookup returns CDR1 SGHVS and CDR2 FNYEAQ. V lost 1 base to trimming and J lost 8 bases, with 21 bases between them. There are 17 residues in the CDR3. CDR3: CASSLVATRQWGDEQFF. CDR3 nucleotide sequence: TGTGCCAGCAGCTTAGTCGCGACCCGCCAGTGGGGGGATGAGCAGTTCTTC.

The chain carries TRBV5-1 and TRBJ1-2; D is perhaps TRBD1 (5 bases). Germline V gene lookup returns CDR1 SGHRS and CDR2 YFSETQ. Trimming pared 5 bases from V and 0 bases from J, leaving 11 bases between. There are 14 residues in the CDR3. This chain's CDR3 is CASSMTTANYGYTF. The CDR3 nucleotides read TGCGCCAGCAGTATGACGACAGCTAACTATGGCTACACCTTC. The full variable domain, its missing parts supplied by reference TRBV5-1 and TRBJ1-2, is KAGVTQTPRYLIKTRGQQVTLSCSPISGHRSVSWYQQTPGQGLQFLFEYFSETQRNKGNFPGRFSGRQFSNSRSEMNVSTLELGDSALYLCASSMTTANYGYTFGSGTRLTVV.

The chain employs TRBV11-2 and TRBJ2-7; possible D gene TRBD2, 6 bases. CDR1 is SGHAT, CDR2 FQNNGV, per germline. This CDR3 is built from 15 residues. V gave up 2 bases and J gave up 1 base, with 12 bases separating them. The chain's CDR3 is CASSLRAGHSYEQYF. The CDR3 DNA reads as TGTGCCAGCAGCTTACGAGCGGGCCATTCCTACGAGCAGTACTTC.

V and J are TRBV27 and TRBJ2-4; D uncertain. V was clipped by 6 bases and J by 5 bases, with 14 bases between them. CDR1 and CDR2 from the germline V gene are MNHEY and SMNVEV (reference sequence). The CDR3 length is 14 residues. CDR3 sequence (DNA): TGTGCCAGCAGGATCACGATCGGAGAAAACATTCAGTACTTC. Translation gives CASRITIGENIQYF.

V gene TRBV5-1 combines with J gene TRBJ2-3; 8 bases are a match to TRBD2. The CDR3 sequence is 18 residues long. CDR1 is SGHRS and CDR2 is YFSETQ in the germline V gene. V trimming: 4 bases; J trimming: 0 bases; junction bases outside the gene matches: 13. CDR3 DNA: TGCGCCAGCAGCACCAGCCTAGCGGGCAATCCTAGCACAGATACGCAGTATTTT. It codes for CASSTSLAGNPSTDTQYF. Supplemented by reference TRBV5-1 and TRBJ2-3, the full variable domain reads KAGVTQTPRYLIKTRGQQVTLSCSPISGHRSVSWYQQTPGQGLQFLFEYFSETQRNKGNFPGRFSGRQFSNSRSEMNVSTLELGDSALYLCASSTSLAGNPSTDTQYFGPGTRLTVL.

In nucleotides, the CDR3 is TGTGCCAGCAGTTACCACCAGGGTTACTATGGCTACACCTTC. Encoded protein: CASSYHQGYYGYTF. V gene TRBV6-2 or TRBV6-3 combines with J gene TRBJ1-2; weak D call: TRBD1 (5 bases). V lost 2 bases and J 3 bases, leaving 10 bases between the germline ends. The germline gives CDR1 MNHEY, CDR2 SVGEGT. CDR3 length: 14 amino acids.

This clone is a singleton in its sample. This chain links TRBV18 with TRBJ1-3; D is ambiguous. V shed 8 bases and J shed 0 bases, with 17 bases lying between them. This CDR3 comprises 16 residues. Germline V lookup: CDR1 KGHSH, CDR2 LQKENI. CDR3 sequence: CASTSTGTDSGNTIYF. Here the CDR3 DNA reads TGTGCCAGCACATCGACTGGCACGGACTCTGGAAACACCATATATTTT.

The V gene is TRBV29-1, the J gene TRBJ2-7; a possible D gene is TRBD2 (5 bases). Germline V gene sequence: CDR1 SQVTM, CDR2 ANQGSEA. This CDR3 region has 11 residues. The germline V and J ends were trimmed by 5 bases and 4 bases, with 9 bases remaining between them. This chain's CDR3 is CSVRGPYEQYF. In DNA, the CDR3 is TGCAGCGTTCGGGGTCCGTACGAGCAGTACTTC.

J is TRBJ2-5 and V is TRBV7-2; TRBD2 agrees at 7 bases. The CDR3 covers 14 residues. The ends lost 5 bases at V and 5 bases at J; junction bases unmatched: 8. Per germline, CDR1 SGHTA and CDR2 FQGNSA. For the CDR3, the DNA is TGTGCCAGCAGCCCAGGACTAGATTATGAGACCCAGTACTTC. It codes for CASSPGLDYETQYF.

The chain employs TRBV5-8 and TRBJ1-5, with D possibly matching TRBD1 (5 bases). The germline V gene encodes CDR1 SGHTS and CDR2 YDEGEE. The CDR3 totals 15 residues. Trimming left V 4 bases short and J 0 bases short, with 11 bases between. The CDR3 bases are TGTGCCAGCAGCATCGGACATGATAGCAATCAGCCCCAGCATTTT. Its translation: CASSIGHDSNQPQHF.

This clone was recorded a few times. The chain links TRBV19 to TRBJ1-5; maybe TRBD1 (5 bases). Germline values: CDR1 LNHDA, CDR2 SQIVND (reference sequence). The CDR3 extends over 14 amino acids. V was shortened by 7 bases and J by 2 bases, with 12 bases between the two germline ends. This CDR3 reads CASTQPRGNQPQHF. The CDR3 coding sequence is TGTGCCAGTACTCAACCCAGGGGCAATCAGCCCCAGCATTTT.

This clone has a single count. As DNA, the CDR3 is TGTGCCAGTAGTATAGGGACGTCAACGGGAGGGGGAGAGCAGTTCTTC. The encoded protein is CASSIGTSTGGGEQFF. The chain employs TRBV19 and TRBJ2-1, with 8 bases aligning to TRBD2. The CDR3 covers 16 residues. Germline V gives CDR1 LNHDA, CDR2 SQIVND (reference sequence). The trim removed 1 base at V and 10 bases at J, leaving 12 bases unmatched.

The CDR3 sequence: CASSLGGGTGNTIYF. CDR3 nucleotides: TGTGCCAGCAGCTTAGGTGGAGGAACTGGAAACACCATATATTTT. The chain uses TRBV11-2 and TRBJ1-3; D unclear. The germline CDR1 and CDR2 sequences are SGHAT and FQNNGV. Trimming left V 1 base short and J 2 bases short, with 9 bases between. There are 15 residues in the CDR3.

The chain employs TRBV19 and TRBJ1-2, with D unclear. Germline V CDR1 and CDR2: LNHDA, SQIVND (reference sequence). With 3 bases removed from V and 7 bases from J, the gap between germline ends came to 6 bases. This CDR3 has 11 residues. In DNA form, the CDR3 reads TGTGCCAGTAGTATGGCCCTTGGCTACACCTTC. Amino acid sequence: CASSMALGYTF.